This is a list of T cell receptor beta chains from one sample in a study of blood T cell repertoires in COVID-19. The repertoire was sequenced with immunoSEQ multiplex PCR; TCRdb's copy has only in-frame clones and lacks some. This sample has under 200,000 clones, with 90% found just once. The sequenced sample was peripheral blood. These receptors were obtained from a man aged 50-59 years with acute or convalescent COVID-19. The CDR3 runs from the conserved cysteine through the conserved F or W. A D gene is named only where the DNA matches it firmly. Size values are once, few and many counts, or a class for expanded clones, and some rows have none.

clone size: .; J gene: TRBJ2-3; V gene: TRBV5-6; D gene: .; CDR3 DNA: TGTGCCAGCAGCCCCGGGTCACACACAGATACGCAGTATTTT; CDR3 protein: CASSPGSHTDTQYF
clone size: .; J gene: TRBJ1-5; V gene: TRBV27; D gene: .; CDR3 DNA: TGTGCCAGCAGTTTACGGCGGGGGGATCAGCCCCAGCATTTT; CDR3 protein: CASSLRRGDQPQHF
clone size: .; J gene: TRBJ1-5; V gene: TRBV6-6; D gene: TRBD1; CDR3 DNA: TGTGCCAGCAGCCAGACAGGGTACCGGGAGCCCCAGCATTTT; CDR3 protein: CASSQTGYREPQHF
clone size: .; J gene: TRBJ2-1; V gene: TRBV4-1; D gene: TRBD2; CDR3 DNA: TGCGCCAGCAGCCAAACACTAGCGGGAGTCTCCTTGAATGAGCAGTTCTTC; CDR3 protein: CASSQTLAGVSLNEQFF
clone size: .; J gene: TRBJ2-1; V gene: TRBV12-1; D gene: .; CDR3 DNA: TGTGCCAGCAGCCGGACTAGACGGAGGGGAATGAAGCAGTTCTTC; CDR3 protein: CASSRTRRRGMKQFF
clone size: .; J gene: TRBJ1-4; V gene: TRBV2; D gene: TRBD1; CDR3 DNA: TGTGCCAGCAGAACCAGACAGGGGAGTAATGAAAAACTGTTTTTT; CDR3 protein: CASRTRQGSNEKLFF
clone size: .; J gene: TRBJ2-7; V gene: TRBV4-1; D gene: .; CDR3 DNA: TGCGCCAGCAGCCCGGGACAACGCTACGAGCAGTACTTC; CDR3 protein: CASSPGQRYEQYF
clone size: .; J gene: TRBJ2-1; V gene: TRBV19; D gene: .; CDR3 DNA: TGTGCCAGTATGGGTCCGGTGAGGAATGAGCAGTTCTTC; CDR3 protein: CASMGPVRNEQFF
clone size: .; J gene: TRBJ1-2; V gene: TRBV3-1/TRBV3-2; D gene: TRBD1; CDR3 DNA: TGTGCCAGCAGCCAAGCCAATGGACAGGACCCTTATGGCTACACCTTC; CDR3 protein: CASSQANGQDPYGYTF
clone size: .; J gene: TRBJ2-7; V gene: TRBV7-5; D gene: .; CDR3 DNA: TGTGTCAGAAGCTTCCCTAGACGACAGCAGATAGTGCAGTACTTC; CDR3 protein: CVRSFPRRQQIVQYF
clone size: .; J gene: TRBJ2-5; V gene: TRBV10-3; D gene: .; CDR3 DNA: TGTGCCATCAACTCTTACGCCGAAGAGACCCAGTACTTC; CDR3 protein: CAINSYAEETQYF
clone size: .; J gene: TRBJ2-1; V gene: TRBV18; D gene: .; CDR3 DNA: TGTGCCAGCTCACCGCAGGATAGTCTTGGCAATGAGCAGTTCTTC; CDR3 protein: CASSPQDSLGNEQFF
clone size: few; J gene: TRBJ2-5; V gene: TRBV5-1; D gene: .; CDR3 DNA: TGCGCCTCCAAGGTCGAGACTATCCAAGAGACCCAGTACTTC; CDR3 protein: CASKVETIQETQYF
clone size: .; J gene: TRBJ2-3; V gene: TRBV7-2; D gene: TRBD1; CDR3 DNA: TGTGCCAGCAGCTTCGGGACAGGGGTGTTGGATACGCAGTATTTT; CDR3 protein: CASSFGTGVLDTQYF
clone size: .; J gene: TRBJ2-7; V gene: TRBV25-1; D gene: TRBD1; CDR3 DNA: TGTGCCAGTAACCAGGGGGCCGACGAGCAGTACTTC; CDR3 protein: CASNQGADEQYF
clone size: .; J gene: TRBJ1-4; V gene: TRBV5-1; D gene: .; CDR3 DNA: TGCGCCAGTCCCCAACCCGGGTTAAATGAAAAACTGTTTTTT; CDR3 protein: CASPQPGLNEKLFF
clone size: .; J gene: TRBJ1-4; V gene: TRBV29-1; D gene: TRBD1; CDR3 DNA: TGCAGCGCCCTAAGACAGGGTAATGAAAAACTGTTTTTT; CDR3 protein: CSALRQGNEKLFF
clone size: .; J gene: TRBJ2-1; V gene: TRBV19; D gene: .; CDR3 DNA: TGTGCCAGTAGTATAAACACAGGGTTTGAGCAGTTCTTC; CDR3 protein: CASSINTGFEQFF